A selection of T cell receptor beta chains follows, all from one sample in a study of blood T cells in healthy people across ages. TCRdb passed the 5' RACE reads through MiXCR, listing each CDR3 protein once. The table records 710,000 or so distinct CDR3 sequences, 22% of them present only once. Sequencing input: blood. The receptor source for this set is a man between 70 and 80 years old in good health. Both conserved end residues are part of each CDR3. The order of the fields is D gene, clone size, V gene, J gene, CDR3 protein. A D gene is named only where the DNA matches it firmly. Not every row has a clone size; where given, it reads once, few, many or a size class.

NA,NA,TRBV18,TRBJ1-1,CASSPLEGNTEAFF
NA,NA,TRBV28,TRBJ2-2,CASSLWGRTGELFF
TRBD2,once,TRBV3-1,NA,CASSLGTTSSYEQYF
NA,few,TRBV10-3,TRBJ2-3,CAISESTVSTDTQYF
TRBD2,NA,TRBV20-1,TRBJ2-1,CSASGGASSYNEQFF
NA,NA,TRBV5-1,TRBJ1-4,CASSLDFGTAYEKLFF
NA,NA,TRBV12-5,TRBJ1-1,CASGLLNGRREAFF
NA,NA,TRBV20-1,NA,CSPLGTGSYNEQFF
TRBD1,many,TRBV20-1,TRBJ1-2,CSAVGSGGEYGYTF
TRBD2,NA,TRBV3-1,TRBJ2-3,CASNPNGLAGFTDTQYF
NA,NA,TRBV20-1,TRBJ1-4,CSARDGGEEGANEKLFF
TRBD2,NA,TRBV3-1,TRBJ2-3,CASSQDWSLAGDTDTQYF
NA,NA,TRBV29-1,TRBJ2-7,CSVVQELVPYEQYF
NA,few,TRBV5-5,TRBJ1-5,CASSFSTSNQPQHF
TRBD2,NA,TRBV5-1,TRBJ2-5,CASSDSWLAGDQETQYF
TRBD2,few,TRBV6-1,TRBJ2-3,CASSEAGLAGRDTQYF
TRBD2,few,TRBV12-3/TRBV12-4,TRBJ2-3,CASSFESSGTSTDTQYF
TRBD1,few,TRBV5-1,TRBJ2-3,CASSLEGQGSTDTQYF
TRBD2,NA,TRBV12-3/TRBV12-4,TRBJ2-3,CASRSGREDTQYF
NA,NA,TRBV10-3,TRBJ2-3,CAISVERITDTQYF
TRBD2,NA,TRBV20-1,TRBJ2-3,CSAAGTSVFTDTQYF
TRBD2,NA,TRBV10-2,TRBJ2-1,CVSSGAGLGGNEQFF
TRBD1,once,TRBV10-3,TRBJ2-3,CAIGNRDRATDTQYF
TRBD1,few,TRBV12-3/TRBV12-4,TRBJ1-1,CASSRDRGAFF
NA,few,TRBV28,TRBJ1-1,CASNLNGMNTEAFF
NA,many,TRBV10-3,TRBJ2-1,CAINPRLDNEQFF
NA,few,TRBV5-5,TRBJ2-5,CASTAPGSETQYF
NA,few,TRBV20-1,TRBJ1-2,CSAAKTSYGYTF
TRBD1,few,TRBV11-2,TRBJ1-3,CASSDGTGGNTIYF
NA,few,TRBV12-3/TRBV12-4,TRBJ1-1,CASSEQGWNTEAFF
NA,NA,TRBV7-2,TRBJ1-4,CASSPPGLRTNEKLFF
TRBD1,few,TRBV5-1,TRBJ1-6,CASSSVHGQGARSPLHF
NA,few,TRBV12-3/TRBV12-4,TRBJ1-2,CASSLGRATRGYTF
NA,NA,TRBV3-1,TRBJ1-1,CASSPRPREAFF
TRBD2,NA,TRBV20-1,TRBJ2-1,CSARDFLAGVYNEQFF
NA,NA,TRBV20-1,TRBJ1-1,CSARPTYRDTEAFF
TRBD1,NA,TRBV20-1,TRBJ1-2,CSALNRGRGYTF
TRBD1,NA,TRBV5-1,TRBJ2-7,CASSTRQGAVEQYF
NA,few,TRBV25-1,TRBJ2-7,CASRDRFSSYEQYF
NA,few,TRBV15,TRBJ2-1,CATSRDLQGPGDNEQFF
NA,NA,TRBV24-1,TRBJ1-2,CATSDFPLNYGYTF
TRBD1,many,TRBV5-1,TRBJ1-1,CASSLGGQGTEAFF
NA,few,TRBV28,TRBJ1-2,CASSIPRTLSNYGYTF
NA,few,TRBV12-3/TRBV12-4,TRBJ2-3,CASSLAQPSTDTQYF
TRBD2,NA,TRBV20-1,TRBJ2-7,CSAPGTSGISYEQYF
NA,NA,TRBV6-5,TRBJ1-2,CASSYYSRLNYGYTF
TRBD1,NA,TRBV20-1,TRBJ1-5,CSVHRQGRNQPQHF
NA,few,TRBV28,TRBJ2-2,CASRSLTWNTGELFF
NA,few,TRBV7-9,TRBJ1-4,CASSQPQGKLFF
NA,few,TRBV24-1,TRBJ1-5,CATWDGYSNQPQHF
NA,NA,TRBV6-2/TRBV6-3,TRBJ2-3,CASRGSIGTQYF
NA,few,TRBV2,TRBJ2-1,CASSKDYNEQFF
NA,few,TRBV6-1,TRBJ1-5,CASNQEQFQPQHF
NA,NA,TRBV6-2/TRBV6-3,TRBJ2-4,CASRDSSGRQGAKNIQYF
NA,NA,TRBV10-3,TRBJ1-2,CAISDGDGTYGYTF